This is a list of T cell receptor beta chains from one sample in a study of PD-1 blockade in classical Hodgkin lymphoma. Profiling relied on immunoSEQ multiplex PCR, and the TCRdb table lists in-frame clones only, not all of them. The table has about 44,000 clones, 60% to 70% seen once; the top ten hold about 3.1%. The specimen comprised peripheral blood mononuclear cells (PBMCs), sampled before the fourth cycle of nivolumab. The receptors come from a human donor with classical Hodgkin lymphoma. The CDR3 runs from the conserved cysteine through the conserved F or W. A D gene is named only where the DNA matches it firmly. Part of the rows lack a size; the others show once, few, many or a class for expanded clones.

clone size: .
V gene: TRBV11-3
J gene: TRBJ2-1
D gene: TRBD2
CDR3 DNA: TGTGCCAGCAGCGCCCGACTAGCGGGGGGGCGAAATGAGCAGTTCTTC
CDR3 protein: CASSARLAGGRNEQFF

clone size: .
V gene: TRBV28
J gene: TRBJ2-7
D gene: .
CDR3 DNA: TGTGCCAGCAGTTTAATTGGGGGCTACGAGCAGTACTTC
CDR3 protein: CASSLIGGYEQYF

clone size: .
V gene: TRBV7-9
J gene: TRBJ2-3
D gene: TRBD2
CDR3 DNA: TGTGCCAGCAGACCTGCCCTAGCGGGAAGCACAGATACGCAGTATTTT
CDR3 protein: CASRPALAGSTDTQYF

clone size: .
V gene: TRBV5-4
J gene: TRBJ2-1
D gene: .
CDR3 DNA: TGTGCCAGCAGCTTTGCCTACAATGAGCAGTTCTTC
CDR3 protein: CASSFAYNEQFF

clone size: once
V gene: TRBV7-2
J gene: TRBJ2-3
D gene: .
CDR3 DNA: TGTGCCAGCAGCTTAGCACCGGGCGGAGGCACAGATACGCAGTATTTT
CDR3 protein: CASSLAPGGGTDTQYF

clone size: .
V gene: TRBV5-1
J gene: TRBJ2-2
D gene: .
CDR3 DNA: TGCGCCAGCCGCCTTATGACCGGGGAGCTGTTTTTT
CDR3 protein: CASRLMTGELFF

clone size: .
V gene: TRBV19
J gene: TRBJ1-2
D gene: .
CDR3 DNA: TGTGCCAGTAGTATACAGGGAAACTATGGCTACACCTTC
CDR3 protein: CASSIQGNYGYTF

clone size: few
V gene: TRBV10-1
J gene: TRBJ2-2
D gene: .
CDR3 DNA: TGCGCCAGCAGTCTATTCAGGGGAGGGGGCCGACTAAACACCGGGGAGCTGTTTTTT
CDR3 protein: CASSLFRGGGRLNTGELFF

clone size: .
V gene: TRBV2
J gene: TRBJ1-1
D gene: .
CDR3 DNA: TGTGCCAGCCAAGCGAGCATGAACACTGAAGCTTTCTTT
CDR3 protein: CASQASMNTEAFF

clone size: .
V gene: TRBV6-5
J gene: TRBJ2-1
D gene: TRBD1
CDR3 DNA: TGTGCCAGCAGTTACTTCCCGGGACAGGGCTACAATGAGCAGTTCTTC
CDR3 protein: CASSYFPGQGYNEQFF

clone size: few
V gene: TRBV11-2
J gene: TRBJ2-6
D gene: .
CDR3 DNA: TGTGCCAGCAGCTTATGGAGGGACTCTGGGGCCAACGTCCTGACTTTC
CDR3 protein: CASSLWRDSGANVLTF

clone size: .
V gene: TRBV6-5
J gene: TRBJ1-2
D gene: .
CDR3 DNA: TGTGCCAGCAGGGAGACTAACTATGGCTACACCTTC
CDR3 protein: CASRETNYGYTF

clone size: .
V gene: TRBV19
J gene: TRBJ1-2
D gene: .
CDR3 DNA: TGTGCCAGTAGGGTTCTACGGGAGCTCGGAGAGGGCTACACCTTC
CDR3 protein: CASRVLRELGEGYTF

clone size: .
V gene: TRBV18
J gene: TRBJ1-2
D gene: .
CDR3 DNA: TGTGCCAGCTCACCAGTCATGGGGGGGCATGGCTACACCTTC
CDR3 protein: CASSPVMGGHGYTF

clone size: .
V gene: TRBV28
J gene: TRBJ1-1
D gene: .
CDR3 DNA: TGTGCCAGCAGCCCCCCAGGCTTGAACACTGAAGCTTTCTTT
CDR3 protein: CASSPPGLNTEAFF

clone size: .
V gene: TRBV7-2
J gene: TRBJ2-7
D gene: .
CDR3 DNA: TGTGCCAGCAGCTTAGCGCGCGAGCAGTACTTC
CDR3 protein: CASSLAREQYF